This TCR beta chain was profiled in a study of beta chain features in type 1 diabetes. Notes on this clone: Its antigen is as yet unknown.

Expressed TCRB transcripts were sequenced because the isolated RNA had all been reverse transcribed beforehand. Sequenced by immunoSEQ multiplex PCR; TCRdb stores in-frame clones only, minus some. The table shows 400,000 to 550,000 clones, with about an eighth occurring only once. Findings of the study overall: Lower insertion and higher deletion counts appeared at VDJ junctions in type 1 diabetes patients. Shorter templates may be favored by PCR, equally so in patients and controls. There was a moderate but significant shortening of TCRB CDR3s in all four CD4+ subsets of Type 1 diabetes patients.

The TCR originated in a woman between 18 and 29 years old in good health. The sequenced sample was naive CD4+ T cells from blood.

The CDR3 here is CASSPETTNEKLFF. The CDR3 DNA follows: TGTGCCAGCAGCCCCGAGACAACTAATGAAAAACTGTTTTTT. This rearrangement joins TRBV5-5 to TRBJ1-4; D unresolved. V shed 4 bases and J shed 0 bases, with 7 bases lying between them. CDR1 and CDR2 from the germline V gene are SGHKS and YYEKEE (reference sequence). CDR3 length: 14 amino acids.